This is a list of T cell receptor beta chains from one sample in a study of cytomegalovirus exposure and HLA in healthy donors. This table comes from immunoSEQ multiplex PCR, and its TCRdb copy is limited to in-frame clones, with some not included. The sample lists roughly 190,000 clones, about four fifths occurring once. The sequenced sample consisted of PBMCs. The receptors originated from a woman between 45 and 65 years old in good health and CMV-seronegative. CDR3s include the opening cysteine and the closing phenylalanine or tryptophan. D genes are given only for firm matches. The size field is filled for only some rows; it gives once, few, many or a size class.

>TRBJ2-1|TRBV5-1|19|TRBD2|NA
TGCGCCAGCAGTAAAGGAGGGGCGACGGGCGGGAGAATTGAGAATGAGCAGTTCTTC
CASSKGGATGGRIENEQFF
>TRBJ1-2|TRBV4-1|16|TRBD1|NA
TGCGCCAGCAGCCAAACGACAGGGGGCGGCGGCTATGGCTACACCTTC
CASSQTTGGGGYGYTF
>TRBJ1-5|TRBV2|15|NA|NA
TGTGCCAGCAGTGAAAGTGACCTTAGGGGTCAGCCCCAGCATTTT
CASSESDLRGQPQHF
>TRBJ2-7|TRBV5-4|14|TRBD1|NA
TGTGCCAGCAACCAGACAGGGGACCACCACGAGCAGTACTTC
CASNQTGDHHEQYF
>TRBJ1-1|TRBV5-8|13|TRBD1|NA
TGTGCCAGCAGGGGACAGGGGGCATCTGAAGCTTTCTTT
CASRGQGASEAFF
>TRBJ2-6|TRBV18|18|NA|NA
TGTGCCAGCTCACCGCGGCAACTTCTCGGATCTGGGGCCAACGTCCTGACTTTC
CASSPRQLLGSGANVLTF
>TRBJ2-3|TRBV7-3|19|TRBD2|NA
TGTGCCAGCAGCCCCTCGCCGGGACTAGCGGGAGGCAGCACAGATACGCAGTATTTT
CASSPSPGLAGGSTDTQYF
>TRBJ1-6|TRBV7-3|14|TRBD1|NA
TGTGCCAGCAGCTCAGGGGGACCGGCGTCACCCCTCCACTTT
CASSSGGPASPLHF
>TRBJ2-3|TRBV4-2|15|NA|NA
TGTGCCAGCAGCCAAGTTGCAGGGTTCACAGATACGCAGTATTTT
CASSQVAGFTDTQYF
>TRBJ1-1|TRBV28|14|NA|NA
TGTGCCAGCACCCCCAGGTTATCTCGAACTGAAGCTTTCTTT
CASTPRLSRTEAFF
>TRBJ2-1|TRBV25-1|14|TRBD1|NA
TGTGCCAGCAGTGAGCTGGTGGGGACAGGGAATCAGTTCTTC
CASSELVGTGNQFF
>TRBJ2-7|TRBV5-1|14|NA|once
TGCGCCAGCAGCTTGGGACAGCTTTCCTACGAGCAGTACTTC
CASSLGQLSYEQYF
>TRBJ1-1|TRBV9|15|NA|NA
TGTGCCAGCAGCGTAGCAACAGGGATGGTGTCTGAAGCTTTCTTT
CASSVATGMVSEAFF
>TRBJ1-1|TRBV14|16|TRBD1|NA
TGTGCCAGCAGCCAAGGATTAGGGCAGGGGGACACTGAAGCTTTCTTT
CASSQGLGQGDTEAFF
>TRBJ1-1|TRBV6-1|15|NA|few
TGTGCCAGCAGTGAAAGCCGTCGGTCGAACACTGAAGCTTTCTTT
CASSESRRSNTEAFF
>TRBJ1-2|TRBV7-9|12|NA|NA
TGTGCCAGCAGCTTTAGAAAGTATGGCTACACCTTC
CASSFRKYGYTF
>TRBJ2-7|TRBV5-1|14|TRBD1|NA
TGCGCCAGCAGCTTCCGGGACAGGGCAGGCGAGCAGTACTTC
CASSFRDRAGEQYF
>TRBJ1-1|TRBV7-2|12|NA|NA
TGTGCCAGCAGCACATACAGTGCTGATGCTTTCTTT
CASSTYSADAFF
>TRBJ1-2|TRBV5-4|14|NA|once
TGTGCCAGCAGCTTACGGTCAACTAACTATGGCTACACCTTC
CASSLRSTNYGYTF
>TRBJ2-2|TRBV11-3|15|TRBD1|NA
TGTGCCAGCAGCCTGACAGGGGTTTCAACCGGGGAGCTGTTTTTT
CASSLTGVSTGELFF
>TRBJ2-7|TRBV6-1|11|NA|NA
TGTGCCAGCAGTTACGGTCACGAGCAGTACTTC
CASSYGHEQYF
>TRBJ1-3|TRBV7-6|16|TRBD1|NA
TGTGCCAGCAGCTTAAGGACAGGCTTCGGTGGAAACACCATATATTTT
CASSLRTGFGGNTIYF
>TRBJ2-1|TRBV5-1|15|TRBD2|few
TGCGCCAGCAGCTATACTAGCGGGGGGCGGGATGAGCAGTTCTTC
CASSYTSGGRDEQFF
>TRBJ2-2|TRBV25-1|14|NA|few
TGTGCCAGCAGTCAAGGGTCGGGGACCGGGGAGCTGTTTTTT
CASSQGSGTGELFF
>TRBJ2-1|TRBV11-1|15|NA|once
TGTGCCAGCAGCCCTTTAGGGGGACTATACAATGAGCAGTTCTTC
CASSPLGGLYNEQFF
>TRBJ1-1|TRBV4-2|17|NA|NA
TGTGCCAGCAGCCCAAGGGCAGGACAATGGCAGAGCACTGAAGCTTTCTTT
CASSPRAGQWQSTEAFF
>TRBJ2-3|TRBV4-3|17|TRBD2|NA
TGCGCCAGCAGCCAAGATCCAGCGGGGGGTTCCACAGATACGCAGTATTTT
CASSQDPAGGSTDTQYF
>TRBJ2-7|TRBV5-4|13|TRBD2|NA
TGTGCCAGCAGCTCCGGGGGGGCTCGGGAGCAGTACTTC
CASSSGGAREQYF
>TRBJ1-3|TRBV29-1|14|TRBD1|NA
TGCAGCGGGACAGGGGGCTTGGCTGGAAACACCATATATTTT
CSGTGGLAGNTIYF
>TRBJ2-4|TRBV28|17|NA|NA
TGTGCCAGCAGTTTATCGGCCTACCGGGGCCCCCCGGGAGTTCAGTACTTC
CASSLSAYRGPPGVQYF
>TRBJ2-6|TRBV7-3|16|NA|NA
TGTGCCAGCAGCTTAGCGGGGCGCTCTGGGGCCAACGTCCTGACTTTC
CASSLAGRSGANVLTF
>TRBJ1-6|TRBV27|15|TRBD1|NA
TGTGCCAGCAGTTCATGGACAGGGTTTGATTCACCCCTCCACTTT
CASSSWTGFDSPLHF
>TRBJ2-7|TRBV2|15|NA|NA
TGTGCCAGCAGGGCAGGACAGGGAGGGCCCTACGAGCAGTACTTC
CASRAGQGGPYEQYF
>TRBJ1-1|TRBV10-3|15|TRBD1|NA
TGTGCCATCAGTGAGAAAACAGGGGTGGTCACTGAAGCTTTCTTT
CAISEKTGVVTEAFF
>TRBJ1-1|TRBV7-2|13|TRBD1|NA
TGTGCCAGCAGCGGACAGGGGAATAGGGAAGCTTTCTTT
CASSGQGNREAFF
>TRBJ1-6|TRBV11-3|17|TRBD1|NA
TGTGCCAGCAGCTCCGGACAGGGGAAGGGATATAATTCACCCCTCCACTTT
CASSSGQGKGYNSPLHF
>TRBJ1-2|TRBV5-1|15|TRBD1|NA
TGCGCCAGCAGCTTGAGCGGGACAGGGGTACAGGGCTACACCTTC
CASSLSGTGVQGYTF
>TRBJ2-1|TRBV27|14|TRBD1|NA
TGTGCCAGCAGGCCCTTGGGACAGAAAAATGAGCAGTTCTTC
CASRPLGQKNEQFF
>TRBJ1-1|TRBV7-2|14|NA|NA
TGTGCCAGCAGCTTCCAGGGAGGGAACACTGAAGCTTTCTTT
CASSFQGGNTEAFF
>TRBJ1-2|TRBV28|13|TRBD1|NA
TGTGCCAGCACGGAACAGGGGTTTTATGGCTACACCTTC
CASTEQGFYGYTF
>TRBJ2-2|TRBV19|17|TRBD2|once
TGTGCCAGTAGTTTACTAGCGGGGGTATCGAACACCGGGGAGCTGTTTTTT
CASSLLAGVSNTGELFF
>TRBJ1-5|TRBV9|14|NA|NA
TGTGCCAGCAGCGTAGGTATGAGCAATCAGCCCCAGCATTTT
CASSVGMSNQPQHF
>TRBJ2-1|TRBV7-8|18|TRBD2|few
TGTGCCAGCAGCTTAGGTAGGACTAGCGGTCGAGGGGCCAATGAGCAGTTCTTC
CASSLGRTSGRGANEQFF
>TRBJ2-1|TRBV27|19|TRBD1|NA
TGTGCCAGCAGCCAACCCACTTTCCCGACAGGGCCTACCTACAATGAGCAGTTCTTC
CASSQPTFPTGPTYNEQFF
>TRBJ2-1|TRBV5-1|13|NA|few
TGCGCCAGCAGCTTGCCTAAATACAATGAGCAGTTCTTC
CASSLPKYNEQFF
>TRBJ1-5|TRBV25-1|14|TRBD1|NA
TGTGCCAGCAGTGGACCAGGGGGCTTTCAGCCCCAGCATTTT
CASSGPGGFQPQHF
>TRBJ1-4|TRBV5-1|16|TRBD1|few
TGCGCCAGCAGCCCCCCCGCCGGGACAGGGGGTGAAAAACTGTTTTTT
CASSPPAGTGGEKLFF
>TRBJ2-7|TRBV5-1|15|NA|NA
TGCGCCAGCAGCTGGACCAGGGGACCATCCTACGAGCAGTACTTC
CASSWTRGPSYEQYF
>TRBJ2-1|TRBV5-6|16|TRBD2|NA
TGTGCCAGCAGCACCCTACGACTAGCGGGAGTCGGTGAGCAGTTCTTC
CASSTLRLAGVGEQFF
>TRBJ2-2|TRBV29-1|15|TRBD1|NA
TGCAGCGCTAGATGGGGACAGGGTTTCACCGGGGAGCTGTTTTTT
CSARWGQGFTGELFF
>TRBJ2-2|TRBV13|16|TRBD2|NA
TGTGCCAGCAGCCCACTAGCGGGGGGGAACACCGGGGAGCTGTTTTTT
CASSPLAGGNTGELFF
>TRBJ2-7|TRBV7-3|14|NA|NA
TGTGCCAGCAGCTTAAGCGGGGACTCCTACGAGCAGTACTTC
CASSLSGDSYEQYF